Presented here are 28 T cell receptor beta chains from one specimen sequenced in a study of graft-versus-host responses after intestinal transplantation. These receptors lack a known antigen. TCRdb keeps only in-frame clones here, not all; method: immunoSEQ multiplex PCR. Of tens of thousands of clones listed, 91% are singletons. The source was unstimulated CD4+ T cells sorted from spleen or lymph node cells, collected before intestinal transplant. The receptor set was obtained from a human donor who received an intestinal transplant.

The J gene is TRBJ1-1, the V gene TRBV2; D gene ambiguous. The V and J ends lost 1 base and 0 bases respectively, with 9 bases between them. The germline V gene encodes CDR1 SNHLY and CDR2 FYNNEI. The CDR3 consists of 15 residues. The CDR3 reads CASSEVNSMNTEAFF. Here the CDR3 DNA reads TGTGCCAGCAGTGAAGTTAACAGCATGAACACTGAAGCTTTCTTT.

The chain recombines TRBV11-3 with TRBJ1-1; 9 bases fit TRBD1. J lost 5 bases, V lost 5 bases, and 9 bases had no gene match. The CDR3 totals 15 residues. The germline V gene has CDR1 SGHNT and CDR2 YENEEA. As DNA, the CDR3 is TGTGCCAGCAGCCGACGGACAGGGGAGGGGACTGAAGCTTTCTTT. Amino acids: CASSRRTGEGTEAFF.

For the CDR3, the DNA is TGTGCCAGCAGCCCGGGACAGGGGTTAATGAAAAGACTGTTTTTT. Translation gives CASSPGQGLMKRLFF. The rearrangement joins TRBV5-5 to TRBJ1-4; TRBD1 aligns across 10 bases. The CDR3 is 15 residues long. The V and J ends lost 4 bases and 13 bases, in that order; junction bases with no gene match: 13. Germline V gene data show CDR1 as SGHKS and CDR2 as YYEKEE (reference sequence).

The chain has TRBV27 and TRBJ2-4; possible D gene TRBD2, 5 bases. Trimming cost V 3 bases and J 3 bases, with 6 bases left between them. Germline V CDR1 and CDR2: MNHEY, SMNVEV (reference sequence). The CDR3 is 13 amino acids. The CDR3 loop reads CASSFAGKNIQYF. DNA for the CDR3: TGTGCCAGCAGTTTCGCGGGCAAAAACATTCAGTACTTC.

The rearrangement joins TRBV7-6 to TRBJ2-6, with TRBD1 matching 8 bases. This CDR3 has 18 amino acids. V was pared by 5 bases and J by 1 base, with 10 bases of the junction left unmatched. Germline lookup yields CDR1 SGHVS and CDR2 FNYEAQ. CDR3 DNA: TGTGCCAGCAGCGCAGGTGGGGACAGGCGGTCTGGGGCCAACGTCCTGACTTTC. It specifies CASSAGGDRRSGANVLTF.

The chain links TRBV10-2 to TRBJ2-7; 8 positions match TRBD1. The CDR3 loop spans 16 amino acids. CDR1 WSHSY and CDR2 SAAADI come from the germline V gene. V lost 4 bases to trimming and J lost 2 bases; unmatched junction nucleotides: 10. CDR3 bases: TGCGCCAGCAGTGTAAACACGGGGACAGGTCCCTACGAGCAGTACTTC. This gives the protein CASSVNTGTGPYEQYF.

This chain connects TRBV19 to TRBJ1-2, with D maybe TRBD1 (6 bases). The CDR3 extends over 15 amino acids. V gave up 5 bases and J gave up 4 bases, with 17 bases separating them. Per the germline V gene, CDR1 is LNHDA and CDR2 is SQIVND (reference sequence). In DNA form, the CDR3 reads TGTGCCAGTAGTTCCACAGGGTGGTCCTCCTATGGCTACACCTTC. Its protein product is CASSSTGWSSYGYTF.

This CDR3 reads CASSSNPQGISYGYTF. As DNA, the CDR3 is TGCGCCAGCAGCTCGAATCCACAGGGAATATCTTATGGCTACACCTTC. This chain joins TRBV5-1 and TRBJ1-2; weak D call: TRBD1 (6 bases). This CDR3 comprises 16 residues. Germline values: CDR1 SGHRS, CDR2 YFSETQ. Trimming removed 3 bases at V and 5 bases at J, with 20 bases between.

The genes are TRBV29-1 and TRBJ2-3; D perhaps matches TRBD1 (6 bases). CDR1 is SQVTM and CDR2 is ANQGSEA in the germline V gene. Trimming took 5 bases from V and 0 from J, leaving 12 bases between them. CDR3 size: 14 residues. CDR3 nucleotide sequence: TGCAGCGTTTTGGACAGACCGAGCACAGATACGCAGTATTTT. Encoded protein: CSVLDRPSTDTQYF.

V and J are TRBV11-2 and TRBJ1-2, with TRBD1 identical over 10 bases. The CDR3 is made up of 15 amino acids. J was trimmed by 8 bases and V by 0 bases; bases with no gene match: 6. The germline V gene has CDR1 SGHAT and CDR2 FQNNGV. The chain's CDR3 is CASSLEAGTGVGYTF. In DNA form, the CDR3 reads TGTGCCAGCAGCTTAGAGGCCGGGACAGGGGTGGGCTACACCTTC. The full variable domain, its missing parts supplied by reference TRBV11-2 and TRBJ1-2, is EAGVAQSPRYKIIEKRQSVAFWCNPISGHATLYWYQQILGQGPKLLIQFQNNGVVDDSQLPKDRFSAERLKGVDSTLKIQPAKLEDSAVYLCASSLEAGTGVGYTFGSGTRLTVV.

This clone was recorded only once. V and J are TRBV18 and TRBJ2-1, with a tentative D call TRBD2 (5 bases). This CDR3 has 13 amino acids. Looked up from germline, CDR1 is KGHSH and CDR2 is LQKENI. Trimming shortened V by 2 bases and J by 7 bases, and 9 bases separated the two germline ends. The CDR3 nucleotides read TGTGCCAGCTCACCAGGTCGGGGTAATGAGCAGTTCTTC. This gives the protein CASSPGRGNEQFF.

The chain joins TRBV9 to TRBJ2-2; a weak D match, TRBD1 (5 bases). The CDR3 contains 15 residues. CDR1 is SGDLS, CDR2 YYNGEE, per germline. The ends were cut back, 5 bases at V and 0 bases at J, with 11 bases in the middle. This CDR3 reads CASRKGWPNTGELFF. The CDR3 DNA follows: TGTGCCAGCAGGAAGGGGTGGCCGAACACCGGGGAGCTGTTTTTT.

The gene calls are TRBV10-3 and TRBJ2-7; 7 bases agree with TRBD1. J lost 2 bases, V lost 11 bases, and 6 bases had no gene match. The CDR3 loop spans 12 amino acids. Germline-derived CDR1 and CDR2 are ENHRY and SYGVKD. The CDR3 region is CAGGQEPYEQYF. The DNA for the CDR3 is TGTGCCGGAGGACAGGAACCCTACGAGCAGTACTTC.

The chain is built from TRBV7-6 and TRBJ2-1; TRBD1 is a possible D gene (7 bases). The CDR3 runs 15 residues. The ends were cut back, 1 base at V and 8 bases at J, with 15 bases in the middle. Per the germline V gene, CDR1 is SGHVS and CDR2 is FNYEAQ. Here the CDR3 DNA reads TGTGCCAGCAGCTTAGGCCAGGGGGGTAGCGATGAGCAGTTCTTC. Translated, it gives CASSLGQGGSDEQFF.

The CDR3 protein is CASSERQGNYGYTF. As DNA, the CDR3 is TGTGCCAGCAGTGAGAGACAGGGGAACTATGGCTACACCTTC. The rearrangement uses TRBV6-1 and TRBJ1-2, with 8 bases that match TRBD1. The CDR3 is 14 residues long. Germline trimming cut 3 bases from V and 2 bases from J; bases unmatched to any gene: 2. The germline gives CDR1 MNHNS, CDR2 SASEGT.

The rearrangement joins TRBV15 to TRBJ1-3; TRBD1 agrees at 7 bases. V was pared by 0 bases and J by 4 bases, with 3 bases of the junction left unmatched. CDR1 and CDR2 from the germline V gene are LNHNV and YYDKDF (reference sequence). This CDR3 is 15 amino acids long. CDR3 loop: CATSREQGKGNTIYF. The CDR3 bases are TGTGCCACCAGCAGAGAACAGGGGAAGGGAAACACCATATATTTT.

This chain uses TRBV7-2 with TRBJ2-5; TRBD1 matches 7 bases. Trimming took 5 bases from V and 4 from J; bases not matched to a gene: 7. The CDR3 length is 14 residues. Germline V gene lookup returns CDR1 SGHTA and CDR2 FQGNSA. CDR3: CASSPRQGRETQYF. CDR3 in DNA: TGTGCCAGCAGCCCTAGACAGGGCCGAGAGACCCAGTACTTC.

The V call is TRBV6-4, the J call TRBJ2-5, with unresolved D. The J call may be mistaken, given a closer DNA end match to TRBJ2-7. The CDR3 loop spans 11 amino acids. The germline V gene has CDR1 MRHNA and CDR2 SNTAGT. DNA of the CDR3: TGTGCCAGCAGTGACTCCTACGAGCAGTACTTC. Encoded protein: CASSDSYEQYF.

This sequence joins TRBV6-4 and TRBJ2-1; TRBD1 is a possible D gene (6 bases). This CDR3 spans 14 amino acids. V was cut by 4 bases and J by 0 bases, with 7 bases left in between. The germline V gene has CDR1 MRHNA and CDR2 SNTAGT. CDR3 loop: CASSVDSSYNEQFF. As DNA, the CDR3 is TGTGCCAGCAGTGTGGACAGCTCCTACAATGAGCAGTTCTTC.

CDR3 sequence: CASSPDRGSYEQYF. In DNA, the CDR3 is TGTGCCAGCTCACCGGACAGGGGGTCCTACGAGCAGTACTTC. The gene calls are TRBV18 and TRBJ2-7; 10 bases are shared with TRBD1. The germline gives CDR1 KGHSH, CDR2 LQKENI. The CDR3 consists of 14 residues. The V and J ends lost 3 bases and 1 base, in that order; junction bases with no gene match: 0.

The rearrangement uses TRBV7-2 and TRBJ2-6; 10 positions match TRBD2. Trimming took 2 bases from V and 0 from J; bases not matched to a gene: 4. This CDR3 has 18 residues. Germline CDR1 and CDR2: SGHTA and FQGNSA. CDR3 DNA: TGTGCCAGCAGCTTATGGCTAGCGGGGGCCTCTGGGGCCAACGTCCTGACTTTC. Translated, it gives CASSLWLAGASGANVLTF.

This chain joins TRBV10-2 and TRBJ2-7; TRBD1 might be the D (6 bases). Trimming shortened V by 0 bases and J by 3 bases, and 18 bases separated the two germline ends. This CDR3 comprises 17 residues. Germline CDR1 reads WSHSY; CDR2 reads SAAADI. CDR3 residues: CASSESRPGVTLYEQYF. The CDR3 DNA is TGCGCCAGCAGTGAGTCGAGGCCAGGGGTTACACTCTACGAGCAGTACTTC.

The chain carries TRBV15 and TRBJ1-3; the match to TRBD1 covers 9 bases. The CDR3 runs to 15 residues. Unmatched junction bases numbered 3, after V lost 2 bases and J lost 4 bases. In germline, CDR1 is LNHNV, CDR2 YYDKDF (reference sequence). In DNA form, the CDR3 reads TGTGCCACCAGCAGACCTGGGACAGGGGGAAACACCATATATTTT. Its protein product is CATSRPGTGGNTIYF.

The rearrangement joins TRBV6-5 to TRBJ2-7, with a possible D match to TRBD2 (5 bases). Germline-derived CDR1 and CDR2 are MNHEY and SVGAGI. V lost 0 bases to trimming and J lost 6 bases, with 9 bases between them. The CDR3 spans 13 residues. The CDR3 sequence: CASSYSSGAEQYF. Here the CDR3 DNA reads TGTGCCAGCAGTTACTCGAGCGGTGCCGAGCAGTACTTC.

A remark on this clone: Mismatch with germline at one junction end may stem from a read error. The V and J genes are TRBV11-2 and TRBJ1-2; maybe TRBD1 (5 bases). The germline CDR1 and CDR2 sequences are SGHAT and FQNNGV. The CDR3 consists of 14 residues. As DNA, the CDR3 is TGTGCCAGCAGCCTAGAGACGGGGGGGTATGGCTACACCTTC. Translating gives CASSLETGGYGYTF.

J is TRBJ1-2 and V is TRBV6-1, with 7 bases lining up with TRBD1. The CDR3 has 14 amino acids. Germline CDR1 and CDR2: MNHNS and SASEGT. The trim removed 11 bases at V and 3 bases at J, leaving 12 bases unmatched. The CDR3 loop is CALGGRLLDYGYTF. The CDR3 DNA is TGTGCCTTAGGGGGCAGACTCTTAGACTATGGCTACACCTTC.

The chain is built from TRBV7-2 and TRBJ1-5; 9 bases fit TRBD1. V lost 4 bases and J lost 0; bases outside the gene matches: 4. Germline loops: CDR1 SGHTA, CDR2 FQGNSA. The CDR3 has 16 residues. The CDR3 here is CASSSRQGGSNQPQHF. CDR3 nucleotide sequence: TGTGCCAGCAGCTCGAGACAGGGGGGTAGCAATCAGCCCCAGCATTTT.

This clone appeared a single time. CDR3 residues: CASGVTIIGQGNTEAFF. The CDR3 DNA reads TGTGCTAGTGGTGTAACGATCATAGGACAGGGGAACACTGAAGCTTTCTTT. The V call is TRBV12-5, the J call TRBJ1-1; 8 nucleotides align to TRBD1. Germline-derived CDR1 and CDR2 are LGHNT and FRNRAP. V trimming: 5 bases; J trimming: 1 base; junction bases outside the gene matches: 12. The CDR3 has 17 amino acids.